The 30 T cell receptor beta chains given below trace back to one sample, sequenced in a study of siplizumab effects on memory and regulatory T cells. Produced via immunoSEQ multiplex PCR; TCRdb's table is partial and in-frame only. This table holds approximately 100,000 clones, about nine tenths found once. The sequenced sample consisted of non-Treg CD4+ T cells sorted from blood. These TCRs come from a human donor in good health.

The genes are TRBV6-6 and TRBJ2-1; TRBD2 might be the D (5 bases). This CDR3 has 14 residues. V was pared by 7 bases and J by 7 bases, with 17 bases between. From germline, CDR1 is MNHNY and CDR2 SVGAGI (reference sequence). CDR3 region: CASTAGRTLNEQFF. CDR3 DNA: TGTGCCAGCACCGCCGGTAGGACTCTTAATGAGCAGTTCTTC.

The chain links TRBV2 to TRBJ2-3; possibly TRBD1 for D (5 bases). Trimming cost V 10 bases and J 0 bases, with 20 bases left between them. From germline, CDR1 is SNHLY and CDR2 FYNNEI. The CDR3 is 16 amino acids. CDR3 DNA sequence: TGTGCCAAACTCGACAGTTTTTCAACTAGCACAGATACGCAGTATTTT. Encoded protein: CAKLDSFSTSTDTQYF. Filled out from reference TRBV2 and TRBJ2-3, the complete variable domain reads EPEVTQTPSHQVTQMGQEVILRCVPISNHLYFYWYRQILGQKVEFLVSFYNNEISEKSEIFDDQFSVERPDGSNFTLKIRSTKLEDSAMYFCAKLDSFSTSTDTQYFGPGTRLTVL.

The chain employs TRBV2 and TRBJ2-7; D is perhaps TRBD1 or TRBD2 (5 bases each). From germline, CDR1 is SNHLY and CDR2 FYNNEI. The V gene lost 7 bases and the J gene lost 3 bases, with 22 bases spanning the gap. CDR3 size: 16 residues. The CDR3 is CASKGTRALGRYEQYF. Here the CDR3 DNA reads TGTGCCAGCAAGGGGACCAGGGCTCTTGGGCGCTACGAGCAGTACTTC.

In nucleotides, the CDR3 is TGTGCCAGCAGTCGCCGGAGCTCCTATAATTCACCCCTCCACTTT. Translated, it gives CASSRRSSYNSPLHF. The chain uses TRBV6-1 and TRBJ1-6; D uncertain. V was trimmed by 5 bases and J by 0 bases, leaving 8 bases between them. Looked up from germline, CDR1 is MNHNS and CDR2 is SASEGT. The CDR3 spans 15 residues.

On this clone itself: This same CDR3 is encoded by further DNA sequences in the sample. V gene TRBV21-1 combines with J gene TRBJ1-2; TRBD1 reflects the table's D call only, with no check against the DNA. TRBV21-1 is a pseudogene locus. This CDR3 spans 15 amino acids. Written as DNA, the CDR3 is TGTGCCAGCAGCAACCCGGACAGGACAAACTATGGCTACACCTTC. It is translated as CASSNPDRTNYGYTF.

The rearrangement joins TRBV6-1 to TRBJ1-5, with a possible D match to TRBD1 (5 bases). Trimming stripped 2 bases from V and 3 bases from J, with 14 bases between. This CDR3 region has 16 residues. Germline V lookup: CDR1 MNHNS, CDR2 SASEGT. CDR3: CASSEQAGPLNQPQHF. CDR3 nucleotide sequence: TGTGCCAGCAGTGAACAGGCAGGGCCCCTCAATCAGCCCCAGCATTTT.

The chain joins TRBV5-1 to TRBJ2-1, with 7 bases lining up with TRBD2. This CDR3 is 14 amino acids long. From germline, CDR1 is SGHRS and CDR2 YFSETQ. The V and J ends lost 4 bases and 7 bases, in that order; junction bases with no gene match: 8. This CDR3 is CASSAGGRSNEQFF. CDR3 bases: TGCGCCAGCAGCGCCGGGGGGAGATCGAATGAGCAGTTCTTC.

This chain's CDR3 is CASRALGQGGEQFF. In DNA form, the CDR3 reads TGTGCCAGCAGGGCCTTGGGACAGGGTGGTGAGCAGTTCTTC. The rearrangement uses TRBV27 and TRBJ2-1; TRBD1 matches at 9 bases. Germline-derived CDR1 and CDR2 are MNHEY and SMNVEV (reference sequence). The V and J ends lost 6 bases and 9 bases, in that order; junction bases with no gene match: 9. The CDR3 contains 14 residues.

The chain has TRBV29-1 and TRBJ2-2, with 7 bases identical to TRBD2. Germline CDR1 SQVTM, CDR2 ANQGSEA. J lost 2 bases, V lost 3 bases, and 3 bases had no gene match. This CDR3 contains 14 residues. The CDR3 DNA follows: TGCAGCGTTGAGGCGGGAGTTAACACCGGGGAGCTGTTTTTT. It specifies CSVEAGVNTGELFF.

The rearrangement joins TRBV14 to TRBJ1-1; D is ambiguous. This CDR3 comprises 13 residues. Germline CDR1 and CDR2: SGHDN and FVKESK. V dropped 4 bases and J dropped 1 base, with 7 bases sitting between them. The CDR3 nucleotides are TGTGCCAGCAGCCTAAAACGGAACACTGAAGCTTTCTTT. It translates to CASSLKRNTEAFF.

The chain is built from TRBV19 and TRBJ2-2; 8 positions agree with TRBD2. Germline CDR1 LNHDA, CDR2 SQIVND (reference sequence). The ends lost 6 bases at V and 7 bases at J; junction bases unmatched: 10. CDR3 length equals 15 residues. The CDR3 nucleotides are TGTGCCAGTAGCATAAGCGGGAGTGTAGACGGGGAGCTGTTTTTT. Its protein product is CASSISGSVDGELFF.

This clone showed up just a few times. The chain carries TRBV19 and TRBJ1-2, with 8 bases fitting TRBD1. Per the germline V gene, CDR1 is LNHDA and CDR2 is SQIVND (reference sequence). The CDR3 totals 15 residues. The trim removed 3 bases at V and 7 bases at J, leaving 10 bases unmatched. The CDR3 here is CASSIQGARGGGYTF. The CDR3 nucleotides read TGTGCCAGTAGTATCCAGGGGGCGAGGGGAGGTGGCTACACCTTC. Supplemented by reference TRBV19 and TRBJ1-2, the full variable domain reads DGGITQSPKYLFRKEGQNVTLSCEQNLNHDAMYWYRQDPGQGLRLIYYSQIVNDFQKGDIAEGYSVSREKKESFPLTVTSAQKNPTAFYLCASSIQGARGGGYTFGSGTRLTVV.

This chain uses TRBV28 with TRBJ1-5, with D possibly being TRBD1 (5 bases). Trimming left V 2 bases short and J 4 bases short, with 12 bases between. The CDR3 consists of 15 residues. The germline V gene has CDR1 MDHEN and CDR2 SYDVKM. The CDR3 DNA sequence: TGTGCCAGCAGTTTACCCCAGACAGTAAATCAGCCCCAGCATTTT. Translation: CASSLPQTVNQPQHF.

Concerning this clone: Other DNA sequences of this sample code for an identical CDR3. The rearrangement uses TRBV7-8 and TRBJ1-1; a possible D gene is TRBD1 (6 bases). Germline loops: CDR1 SGHVS, CDR2 FQNEAQ. Deletions cut 4 bases from V and 4 bases from J, with 13 bases between. The CDR3 length is 14 residues. CDR3 amino acids: CASSSQGSGTEAFF. DNA of the CDR3: TGTGCCAGCAGCTCACAGGGTTCGGGCACTGAAGCTTTCTTT.

This clone was found once. This chain connects TRBV19 to TRBJ2-1; the D is unclear. The CDR3 loop spans 14 amino acids. The V gene's germline CDR1 is LNHDA and CDR2 SQIVND (reference sequence). Deletions cut 3 bases from V and 2 bases from J, with 8 bases between. The DNA for the CDR3 is TGTGCCAGTAGTATGGGTCTAACCTACAATGAGCAGTTCTTC. Encoded protein: CASSMGLTYNEQFF.

The chain carries TRBV5-6 and TRBJ2-2; tentative D call: TRBD2 (6 bases). The CDR3 extends over 16 amino acids. In germline, CDR1 is SGHDT, CDR2 YYEEEE. Trimming cost V 2 bases and J 1 base, with 12 bases left between them. CDR3 bases: TGTGCCAGCAGCTTTCTTTCTAGCGAGAACACCGGGGAGCTGTTTTTT. Amino acid sequence: CASSFLSSENTGELFF.

The chain links TRBV29-1 to TRBJ1-2; 9 bases match TRBD1. V lost 1 base to trimming and J lost 8 bases; unmatched junction nucleotides: 8. Germline V gene data show CDR1 as SQVTM and CDR2 as ANQGSEA. The CDR3 loop spans 14 amino acids. CDR3 sequence: CSVEATGGLEGYTF. CDR3 DNA: TGCAGCGTTGAAGCCACAGGGGGCCTAGAGGGCTACACCTTC.

The chain is built from TRBV5-1 and TRBJ2-2; 7 nucleotides match TRBD2. In germline, CDR1 is SGHRS, CDR2 YFSETQ. This CDR3 has 16 residues. J lost 6 bases, V lost 5 bases, and 13 bases had no gene match. The CDR3 protein is CASRFGLAVRSGELFF. CDR3 DNA: TGCGCCAGCAGGTTCGGTCTAGCGGTTAGGTCCGGGGAGCTGTTTTTT.

V and J are TRBV6-1 and TRBJ2-2, with D perhaps given as TRBD1 or TRBD2 (5 bases each). Germline V gene sequence: CDR1 MNHNS, CDR2 SASEGT. Trimming left V 6 bases short and J 7 bases short, with 18 bases between. This CDR3 is built from 15 residues. CDR3: CASRGVLDRHGELFF. CDR3 in DNA: TGTGCCAGCAGGGGGGTACTAGATAGGCACGGGGAGCTGTTTTTT.

This chain links TRBV7-9 with TRBJ2-1; 9 nucleotides line up with TRBD2. The CDR3 totals 15 residues. CDR1 and CDR2 from the germline V gene are SEHNR and FQNEAQ (reference sequence). The V segment lost 4 bases and the J segment 4 bases; nucleotides outside the gene matches: 5. CDR3 DNA: TGTGCCAGCAGCTCCGATAGCGGGAGTTACAATGAGCAGTTCTTC. It translates to CASSSDSGSYNEQFF. Combining the CDR3 with reference TRBV7-9 and TRBJ2-1 gives the whole variable domain DTGVSQNPRHKITKRGQNVTFRCDPISEHNRLYWYRQTLGQGPEFLTYFQNEAQLEKSRLLSDRFSAERPKGSFSTLEIQRTEQGDSAMYLCASSSDSGSYNEQFFGPGTRLTVL.

The rearrangement uses TRBV20-1 and TRBJ2-5; D gene unclear. The CDR3 is 10 amino acids. The germline V and J ends were trimmed by 6 bases and 5 bases, with 7 bases remaining between them. Per the germline V gene, CDR1 is DFQATT and CDR2 is SNEGSKA (reference sequence). CDR3 in amino acids: CSANKETQYF. The CDR3 bases are TGCAGTGCGAATAAGGAGACCCAGTACTTC.

This sequence joins TRBV27 and TRBJ2-1; 7 bases line up with TRBD2. The CDR3 covers 16 residues. Germline CDR1 is MNHEY and CDR2 is SMNVEV (reference sequence). V was pared by 5 bases and J by 7 bases, with 14 bases of the junction left unmatched. CDR3 in DNA: TGTGCCAGCAGTCGGGACTATCTTTCTGGTGGGAATGAGCAGTTCTTC. This gives the protein CASSRDYLSGGNEQFF.

The rearrangement uses TRBV5-4 and TRBJ1-1; the match to TRBD1 covers 8 bases. This CDR3 is built from 15 residues. The V gene end was trimmed by 6 bases and the J gene end by 0 bases; junction bases not matched to a gene: 7. CDR1 is SGHNT and CDR2 is YYREEE in the germline V gene (reference sequence). In DNA, the CDR3 is TGTGCCAGCACCCTTGCAGGGGGCCTGAACACTGAAGCTTTCTTT. Translated, it gives CASTLAGGLNTEAFF.

The rearrangement uses TRBV9 and TRBJ2-3, with a weak D call TRBD2 (5 bases). V was clipped by 2 bases and J by 2 bases, with 12 bases between them. The CDR3 extends over 15 amino acids. Germline V gene lookup returns CDR1 SGDLS and CDR2 YYNGEE. CDR3 loop: CASSVRGFNTDTQYF. The CDR3 DNA reads as TGTGCCAGCAGCGTCCGAGGGTTCAACACAGATACGCAGTATTTT.

This chain connects TRBV4-1 to TRBJ2-1; D remains unclear. The germline gives CDR1 MGHRA, CDR2 YSYEKL. The CDR3 has 17 residues. V shed 0 bases and J shed 0 bases, with 12 bases lying between them. This chain's CDR3 is CASSQEAGASSYNEQFF. CDR3 sequence (DNA): TGCGCCAGCAGCCAAGAGGCTGGTGCTAGCTCCTACAATGAGCAGTTCTTC.

The CDR3: CASSDTFGGGTLGTQYF. CDR3 sequence (DNA): TGTGCCAGCAGTGATACCTTTGGGGGGGGTACTCTAGGGACCCAGTACTTC. This chain connects TRBV6-1 to TRBJ2-5; 7 nucleotides align to TRBD2. The germline V gene has CDR1 MNHNS and CDR2 SASEGT. V trimming: 3 bases; J trimming: 7 bases; junction bases outside the gene matches: 17. The CDR3 runs to 17 residues.

This chain uses TRBV27 with TRBJ2-3, with D perhaps TRBD2 (6 bases). The CDR3 consists of 16 residues. Germline V lookup: CDR1 MNHEY, CDR2 SMNVEV (reference sequence). V was shortened by 3 bases and J by 2 bases, with 15 bases between the two germline ends. The CDR3 DNA sequence: TGTGCCAGCAGTTTCGGGTCGGGAGCTAACACAGATACGCAGTATTTT. Translating gives CASSFGSGANTDTQYF.

The rearrangement joins TRBV28 to TRBJ1-2, with a tentative D call TRBD1 (6 bases). V was pared by 6 bases and J by 8 bases, with 25 bases between. The CDR3 extends over 16 amino acids. In germline, CDR1 is MDHEN, CDR2 SYDVKM. This CDR3 reads CASSLRGHVDRRGYTF. Here the CDR3 DNA reads TGTGCCAGCAGCCTTAGGGGCCACGTGGACAGAAGAGGCTACACCTTC.

The gene calls are TRBV29-1 and TRBJ1-1; possible D gene TRBD1, 6 bases. The CDR3 totals 14 residues. Trimming cost V 7 bases and J 5 bases, with 20 bases left between them. Germline V gene lookup returns CDR1 SQVTM and CDR2 ANQGSEA. CDR3 sequence (DNA): TGCAGCGGAGCCTCCGGGACACCAAATACTGAAGCTTTCTTT. Amino acids: CSGASGTPNTEAFF.

The V call is TRBV10-3, the J call TRBJ2-7; 10 bases are shared with TRBD1. The CDR3 has 19 residues. V was pared by 4 bases and J by 5 bases, with 20 bases of the junction left unmatched. Germline-derived CDR1 and CDR2 are ENHRY and SYGVKD. CDR3 DNA sequence: TGTGCCATCAGTGGTTGGGGACAGGGGAGTTTGGGTAAGAACGACGAGCAGTACTTC. This encodes CAISGWGQGSLGKNDEQYF.